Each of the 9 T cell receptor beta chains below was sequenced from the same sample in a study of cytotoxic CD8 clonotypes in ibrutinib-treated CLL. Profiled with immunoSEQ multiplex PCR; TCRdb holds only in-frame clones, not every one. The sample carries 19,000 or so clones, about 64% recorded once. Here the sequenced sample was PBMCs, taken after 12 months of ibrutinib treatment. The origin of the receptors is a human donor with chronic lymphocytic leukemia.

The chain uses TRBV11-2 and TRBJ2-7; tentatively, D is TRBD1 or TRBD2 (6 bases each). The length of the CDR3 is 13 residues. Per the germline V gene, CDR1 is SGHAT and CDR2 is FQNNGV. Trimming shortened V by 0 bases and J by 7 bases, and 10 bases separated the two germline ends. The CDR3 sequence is CASSLELGGEQYF. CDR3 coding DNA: TGTGCCAGCAGCTTAGAATTAGGGGGGGAGCAGTACTTC.

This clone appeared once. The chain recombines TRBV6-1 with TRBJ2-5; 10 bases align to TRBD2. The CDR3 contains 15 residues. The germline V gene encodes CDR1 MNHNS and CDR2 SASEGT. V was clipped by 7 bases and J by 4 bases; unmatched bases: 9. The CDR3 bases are TGTGCCAGCATGGTCCAAGCGGGAGGGCCAGAGACCCAGTACTTC. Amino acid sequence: CASMVQAGGPETQYF.

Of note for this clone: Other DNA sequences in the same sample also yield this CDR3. CDR3 region: CASSLQETQYF. DNA of the CDR3: TGCGCCAGCAGCTTGCAAGAGACCCAGTACTTC. V is TRBV5-1 and J is TRBJ2-5; D uncertain. Germline V gene data show CDR1 as SGHRS and CDR2 as YFSETQ. V dropped 1 base and J dropped 2 bases, with 0 bases sitting between them. The CDR3 has 11 amino acids. The whole variable domain, remainder taken from reference TRBV5-1 and TRBJ2-5, is KAGVTQTPRYLIKTRGQQVTLSCSPISGHRSVSWYQQTPGQGLQFLFEYFSETQRNKGNFPGRFSGRQFSNSRSEMNVSTLELGDSALYLCASSLQETQYFGPGTRLLVL.

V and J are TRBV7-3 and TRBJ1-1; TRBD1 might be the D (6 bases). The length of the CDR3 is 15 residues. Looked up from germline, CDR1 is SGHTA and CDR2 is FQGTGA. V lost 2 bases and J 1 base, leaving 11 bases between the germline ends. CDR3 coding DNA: TGTGCCAGCAGCTTAGGTTCAGGGGAGAACACTGAAGCTTTCTTT. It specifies CASSLGSGENTEAFF.

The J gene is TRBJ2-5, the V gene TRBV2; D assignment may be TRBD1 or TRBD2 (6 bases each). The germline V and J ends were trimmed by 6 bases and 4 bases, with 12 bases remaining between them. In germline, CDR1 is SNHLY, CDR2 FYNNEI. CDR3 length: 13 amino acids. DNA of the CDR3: TGTGCCAGCAGCCGAGGAGGGGGAGAGACCCAGTACTTC. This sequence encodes CASSRGGGETQYF.

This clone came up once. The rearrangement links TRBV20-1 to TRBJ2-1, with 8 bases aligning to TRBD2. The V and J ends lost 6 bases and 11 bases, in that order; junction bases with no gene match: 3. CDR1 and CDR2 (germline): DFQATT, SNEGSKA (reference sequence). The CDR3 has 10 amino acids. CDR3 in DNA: TGCAGTGCCCTAGCGGGTAAGCAGTTCTTC. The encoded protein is CSALAGKQFF.

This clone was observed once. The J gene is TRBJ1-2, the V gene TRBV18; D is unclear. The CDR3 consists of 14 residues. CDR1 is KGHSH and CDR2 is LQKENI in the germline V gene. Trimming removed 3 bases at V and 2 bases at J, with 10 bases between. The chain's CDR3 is CASSPGNGNYGYTF. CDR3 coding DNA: TGTGCCAGCTCACCGGGGAACGGGAACTATGGCTACACCTTC.

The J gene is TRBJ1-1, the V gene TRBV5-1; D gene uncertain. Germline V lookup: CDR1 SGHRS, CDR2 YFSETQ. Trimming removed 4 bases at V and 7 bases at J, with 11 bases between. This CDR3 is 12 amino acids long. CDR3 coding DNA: TGCGCCAGCAGCCCCCCGGGAAGTGAAGCTTTCTTT. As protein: CASSPPGSEAFF.

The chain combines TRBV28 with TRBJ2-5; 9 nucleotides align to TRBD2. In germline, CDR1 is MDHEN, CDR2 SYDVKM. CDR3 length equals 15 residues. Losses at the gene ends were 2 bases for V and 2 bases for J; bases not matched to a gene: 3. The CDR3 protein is CASSLLAGPQETQYF. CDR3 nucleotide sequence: TGTGCCAGCAGTTTACTAGCGGGACCACAAGAGACCCAGTACTTC.